These T cell receptor beta chains were read from a single sample in a study of spatial heterogeneity in lung cancer. TCRdb called the 5' RACE reads again in MiXCR, with one record for every CDR3 protein. The table records about 48,000 distinct CDR3 sequences, 5.3% of them present only once. Sequenced material: PBMCs, taken at surgery. The receptors come from a male donor with early-stage non-small cell lung cancer. Both conserved end residues are part of each CDR3. Fields, in order: CDR3 DNA, CDR3 protein, V gene, D gene, clone size, J gene. The D gene is left open where the match is weak. Clone size is stated in some rows and not others, as once, few, many or a class when expanded.

cdr3_nt: TGTGCCATCAGTGACCCCGACAGGGGGCAAGAAGATACGCAGTATTTT
cdr3_aa: CAISDPDRGQEDTQYF
v_call: TRBV10-3
d_call: TRBD1
clone_size: many
j_call: TRBJ2-3

cdr3_nt: TGTGCCAGCAGTGTCCGCGTTTCGTACAATGAGCAGTTCTTC
cdr3_aa: CASSVRVSYNEQFF
v_call: TRBV2
d_call: -
clone_size: -
j_call: TRBJ2-1

cdr3_nt: TGCGCCAGCAGCAGGGACAACTATGGCTACACCTTC
cdr3_aa: CASSRDNYGYTF
v_call: TRBV5-1
d_call: -
clone_size: many
j_call: TRBJ1-2

cdr3_nt: TGTGCCAGCAGCTCCCCCTATTCCTTCTACGAGCAGTACTTC
cdr3_aa: CASSSPYSFYEQYF
v_call: TRBV7-2
d_call: -
clone_size: many
j_call: TRBJ2-7

cdr3_nt: TGTGCCAGCAGCCCGGACAGTTTCTCCTACGAGCAGTACTTC
cdr3_aa: CASSPDSFSYEQYF
v_call: TRBV7-8
d_call: -
clone_size: many
j_call: TRBJ2-7

cdr3_nt: TGTGCCAGCAGGCAGACGTCCACTAATGAAAAACTGTTTTTT
cdr3_aa: CASRQTSTNEKLFF
v_call: TRBV6-6
d_call: -
clone_size: many
j_call: TRBJ1-4

cdr3_nt: TGTGCCAGCAGTGCAGGGAGCGGACAAGAGACCCAGTACTTC
cdr3_aa: CASSAGSGQETQYF
v_call: TRBV7-2
d_call: -
clone_size: many
j_call: TRBJ2-5

cdr3_nt: TGTGCCTGGAGTGTAGGCGGGAGTGGCACAGATACGCAGTATTTT
cdr3_aa: CAWSVGGSGTDTQYF
v_call: TRBV30
d_call: TRBD2
clone_size: many
j_call: TRBJ2-3

cdr3_nt: TGTGCCAGCAGCTATGCACAGGGGTACACTGAAGCTTTCTTT
cdr3_aa: CASSYAQGYTEAFF
v_call: TRBV7-9
d_call: TRBD1
clone_size: -
j_call: TRBJ1-1

cdr3_nt: TGCAGCGCTGGAGCGGGAGGAGTTGTCACGGAGTATTTT
cdr3_aa: CSAGAGGVVTEYF
v_call: TRBV29-1
d_call: TRBD2
clone_size: many
j_call: TRBJ2-3

cdr3_nt: TGCAGCGCCAGGGACAGGGCGGGCGAGCAGTACTTC
cdr3_aa: CSARDRAGEQYF
v_call: TRBV29-1
d_call: TRBD1
clone_size: few
j_call: TRBJ2-7

cdr3_nt: TGTGCCAGCAGTTACTCACCAACAGGGAAGAAACTGTTTTTT
cdr3_aa: CASSYSPTGKKLFF
v_call: TRBV6-5
d_call: -
clone_size: many
j_call: TRBJ1-4

cdr3_nt: TGTGCCACCTCCCGGGAAAACGGCCCCTACGAGCAGTACTTC
cdr3_aa: CATSRENGPYEQYF
v_call: TRBV6-1
d_call: -
clone_size: many
j_call: TRBJ2-7

cdr3_nt: TGTGCCACCAGCAGAGATCCCCCGGGCTACGCAGAGACCCAGTACTTC
cdr3_aa: CATSRDPPGYAETQYF
v_call: TRBV15
d_call: -
clone_size: many
j_call: TRBJ2-5

cdr3_nt: TGTGCCAGCAGCTTACGAGGGACGAACACCGGGGAGCTGTTTTTT
cdr3_aa: CASSLRGTNTGELFF
v_call: TRBV7-2
d_call: -
clone_size: many
j_call: TRBJ2-2

cdr3_nt: TGCGCCAGCAGCCGGCGGGACGGCTCCTACGAGCAGTACTTC
cdr3_aa: CASSRRDGSYEQYF
v_call: TRBV4-1
d_call: -
clone_size: few
j_call: TRBJ2-7

cdr3_nt: TGTGCCAGCTCACCGGTCGGCAGTTCGACAGATACGCAGTATTTT
cdr3_aa: CASSPVGSSTDTQYF
v_call: TRBV18
d_call: -
clone_size: many
j_call: TRBJ2-3

cdr3_nt: TGCGCCAGACCCCGGACGCCCGGGGACACCATATATTTT
cdr3_aa: CARPRTPGDTIYF
v_call: TRBV5-1
d_call: -
clone_size: many
j_call: TRBJ1-3

cdr3_nt: TGTGCCAGCAGTTACTCGATCTTTAGCGGGAGGAGCGAGCAGTACTTC
cdr3_aa: CASSYSIFSGRSEQYF
v_call: TRBV6-2/TRBV6-3
d_call: TRBD2
clone_size: few
j_call: TRBJ2-7

cdr3_nt: TGTGCCAGCAGCTTAGGAGGGTTATACGAGCAGTACTTC
cdr3_aa: CASSLGGLYEQYF
v_call: TRBV7-2
d_call: -
clone_size: many
j_call: TRBJ2-7

cdr3_nt: TGTGCCAGCAGCATCTCTGGTGGGCCAGAGGAGCGTCTTGAGCAGTTCTTC
cdr3_aa: CASSISGGPEERLEQFF
v_call: TRBV7-9
d_call: -
clone_size: many
j_call: TRBJ2-1

cdr3_nt: TGTGCCAGCAGTGAACCGCAACTTGAAAATGAGCAGTTCTTC
cdr3_aa: CASSEPQLENEQFF
v_call: TRBV25-1
d_call: -
clone_size: many
j_call: TRBJ2-1

cdr3_nt: TGTGCCAGCAGCTTGGTTTACACAGATACGCAGTATTTT
cdr3_aa: CASSLVYTDTQYF
v_call: TRBV5-6
d_call: -
clone_size: few
j_call: TRBJ2-3

cdr3_nt: TGCGCCAGCAGGGTAGGACTAGCGGGGTCCAATGAGCAGTTCTTC
cdr3_aa: CASRVGLAGSNEQFF
v_call: TRBV4-1
d_call: TRBD2
clone_size: many
j_call: TRBJ2-1

cdr3_nt: TGTGCCAGCAGCTCGACAGGAGCAACTAATGAAAAACTGTTTTTT
cdr3_aa: CASSSTGATNEKLFF
v_call: TRBV11-1
d_call: -
clone_size: many
j_call: TRBJ1-4

cdr3_nt: TGCAGTGCTAACAGGGGAGGTGAAAAACTGTTTTTT
cdr3_aa: CSANRGGEKLFF
v_call: TRBV20-1
d_call: TRBD1
clone_size: many
j_call: TRBJ1-4

cdr3_nt: TGCAGCGCGGATCCCGGGACAGGCGGGTCTACAAATGAGCAGTTCTTC
cdr3_aa: CSADPGTGGSTNEQFF
v_call: TRBV29-1
d_call: TRBD1
clone_size: many
j_call: TRBJ2-1

cdr3_nt: TGCGCCAGCAGCATTGGGACCCAGAGGGATGAGCAGTTCTTC
cdr3_aa: CASSIGTQRDEQFF
v_call: TRBV5-1
d_call: -
clone_size: many
j_call: TRBJ2-1